A selection of T cell receptor beta chains follows, all from one sample in a study of cytomegalovirus exposure and HLA in healthy donors. Here immunoSEQ multiplex PCR was the method, and the copy in TCRdb shows in-frame clones only, minus some. The top ten hold about an eighth of the sample, which has some 57,000 clones, roughly 60% seen once. Sample: PBMCs. The receptors were sampled from a human donor in good health. The CDR3 runs from the conserved cysteine through the conserved F or W. A D gene is named only where the DNA matches it firmly. Size tells how often a clone was seen (once, few, many) or the class of an expanded clone, and some rows leave it out.

D,V,J,size,DNA,CDR3
NA,TRBV6-1,TRBJ2-7,NA,TGTGCCAGCAGTGAAGCGAACGCAGCGACCTACGAGCAGTACTTC,CASSEANAATYEQYF
NA,TRBV30,TRBJ1-5,NA,TGTGCCTGGAGTGTCGGGTTTAGCAATCAGCCCCAGCATTTT,CAWSVGFSNQPQHF
TRBD2,TRBV5-1,TRBJ2-3,NA,TGCGCCAGCAGCTTGGGGGGGGAGGGAGATACGCAGTATTTT,CASSLGGEGDTQYF
NA,TRBV5-1,TRBJ1-6,few,TGCGCCAGCAGCTTGGACAGGCCTAGTTCACCCCTCCACTTT,CASSLDRPSSPLHF
TRBD1,TRBV7-9,TRBJ1-5,NA,TGTGCCAGCAGCGCCCCGGGACAGGAGAGACAGCCCCAGCATTTT,CASSAPGQERQPQHF
NA,TRBV25-1,TRBJ2-7,NA,TGTGCCAGCAGTGTGGGCGTTCCAGCCTACGAGCAGTACTTC,CASSVGVPAYEQYF
NA,TRBV28,TRBJ2-7,NA,TGTGCCAGCAGACCGCAGGGCGCAAGCTCCTACGAGCAGTACTTC,CASRPQGASSYEQYF
TRBD1,TRBV5-1,TRBJ2-5,few,TGCGCCAGCAGCCTCGCTCCCGGGACAGGGGTAATGGAGACCCAGTACTTC,CASSLAPGTGVMETQYF
TRBD1,TRBV27,TRBJ1-2,NA,TGTGCCAGTTCTAATACAGGGGAACATAACTATGGCTACACCTTC,CASSNTGEHNYGYTF
TRBD1,TRBV9,TRBJ2-2,few,TGTGCCAGCAGCTCCCCTTCCGGGACAGGGGATTTCGCCGGGGAGCTGTTTTTT,CASSSPSGTGDFAGELFF
TRBD1,TRBV29-1,TRBJ1-2,NA,TGCAGCGTTGTTGGGACAGTCTATGGCTACACCTTC,CSVVGTVYGYTF
NA,TRBV19,TRBJ1-5,NA,TGTGCCAGCTCGGCGGGGGCCCATCAGCCCCAGCATTTT,CASSAGAHQPQHF
NA,TRBV14,TRBJ2-7,NA,TGTGCCAGCAGCCGTACAGGGTACTACTACGAGCAGTACTTC,CASSRTGYYYEQYF
NA,TRBV5-4,TRBJ2-3,NA,TGTGCCAGCAGCCCGCGAGGCGAAGCCTTTTATAGCACAGATACGCAGTATTTT,CASSPRGEAFYSTDTQYF
NA,TRBV4-1,TRBJ2-2,few,TGCGCCAGCAGCCGAAGCCAAGTCGGATGGGGCGATTTCGCCGGGGAGCTGTTTTTT,CASSRSQVGWGDFAGELFF
TRBD1,TRBV4-3,TRBJ2-7,NA,TGCGCCAGCAGCCCTGGACAGGGAAACTCCTACGAGCAGTACTTC,CASSPGQGNSYEQYF
NA,TRBV5-6,TRBJ2-5,NA,TGTGCCAGCAGCGTGAACAGGGTCGACGAGACCCAGTACTTC,CASSVNRVDETQYF
NA,TRBV6-5,TRBJ2-7,NA,TGTGCCAGCAGAATACAGGGTACCTCCGAGCAGTACTTC,CASRIQGTSEQYF
TRBD2,TRBV10-1,TRBJ2-1,NA,TGCGCCAGCAGTGACCCCCCGTCGGGAGGGAATGAGCAGTTCTTC,CASSDPPSGGNEQFF
NA,TRBV29-1,TRBJ1-2,NA,TGCAGCGTTGAATTGATTGGACGGACAGACTATGGCTACACCTTC,CSVELIGRTDYGYTF
TRBD1,TRBV2,TRBJ2-7,NA,TGTGCCAGCAGTGAAGCCTCACTCCTCAGGGGGCGTCTCGAGCAGTACTTC,CASSEASLLRGRLEQYF
TRBD1,TRBV30,TRBJ2-7,NA,TGTGCCTGGAGTGCGGGACAGGGGTACGAGCAGTACTTC,CAWSAGQGYEQYF
NA,TRBV4-2,TRBJ2-1,NA,TGTGCCAGCAGCGCGCGCGGGGACAATGAGCAGTTCTTC,CASSARGDNEQFF
NA,TRBV7-6,TRBJ2-5,once,TGTGCCAGCAGCTTAGTCCGGGGGGCCGGCGGGACCCAGTACTTC,CASSLVRGAGGTQYF
TRBD2,TRBV9,TRBJ2-3,NA,TGTGCCAGCAGCGTAGATCGGGCTAGCGGAAGAACAGATACGCAGTATTTT,CASSVDRASGRTDTQYF
TRBD1,TRBV6-5,TRBJ1-5,NA,TGTGCCAGCAGCGCCCGACAGGGGAGAGGGGGAGACCAGCATTTT,CASSARQGRGGDQHF
TRBD1,TRBV18,TRBJ2-5,NA,TGTGCCAGCTCATCGGACAGGGTGGAAGAGCAGTACTTC,CASSSDRVEEQYF
NA,TRBV4-3,TRBJ2-1,once,TGCGCCAGCAGCCAAGACCCCGGTTACAGGGTTGAGCAGTTCTTC,CASSQDPGYRVEQFF
TRBD1,TRBV29-1,TRBJ2-3,NA,TGCAGCGCCGGGCAGGGGGCGACGAAGGGCACAGATACGCAGTATTTT,CSAGQGATKGTDTQYF
TRBD2,TRBV4-2,TRBJ2-5,few,TGTGCCAGCAGCCAAGCATCCGGGGGGGCCCGGGAGACCCAGTACTTC,CASSQASGGARETQYF
TRBD2,TRBV7-9,TRBJ2-7,NA,TGTGCCAGCAGCTTGGCCGCTAGCGGGGGGGCCTACGAGCAGTACTTC,CASSLAASGGAYEQYF
NA,TRBV19,TRBJ1-2,NA,TGTGCCAGCACATCCATAGGACAGACTTTCAACTATGGCTACACCTTC,CASTSIGQTFNYGYTF
NA,TRBV13,TRBJ1-1,NA,TGTGCCAGCAGCTTAATCTCTAAGGGGCACCTGAACACTGAAGCTTTCTTT,CASSLISKGHLNTEAFF
NA,TRBV7-6,TRBJ2-2,once,TGTGCCAGCAGCTCGCAACAGTACACCGGGGAGCTGTTTTTT,CASSSQQYTGELFF